This TCR beta chain originates from a study of T-cell reconstitution after alpha-beta-depleted transplantation in children (dated by TCRdb to the mid-2010s). General notes on the study: The study quantitatively tracked T-cell immune reconstitution after TCRalphabeta/CD19-depleted allogeneic hematopoietic cell transplantation in children using TCR repertoire profiling.

The meaning of the sample's treatment or condition label: allogeneic hematopoietic cell transplantation with graft depleted of TCRalphabeta T cells and CD19 B cells. The children who served as transplant recipients had been given grafts of TCRalphabeta/CD19-depleted allogeneic hematopoietic cells. Spanning cysteine to phenylalanine, the CDR3 consists of 13 amino acids. Kept here is only the CDR3 DNA, which spans 39 bases and is read in frame from base 1. Based on the germline V gene (reference sequence), the CDR1 and CDR2 sequences are DFQATT and SNEGSKA. Cut back by 0 bases and 4 bases, the V and J ends lie 10 bases apart. Study-wide conclusions, independent of this receptor: The frequencies of hyperexpanded clones fell over the following months, and after one year, T-cell counts and TCRbeta diversity were mostly attributed to newly produced T cells. The high TCRbeta diversity at day 60 in some patients was ascribed to recipient T cells and intrathymic progenitors that had survived conditioning. About two months after transplant, the apparently early recovery of alphabetaT-cell counts reportedly depended on just several hundred clones that had expanded rapidly and came from non-depleted graft cells.

The library relied on PCR. Reads for this sample came from an Illumina HiSeq 2500. To normalize quantification of the TCRbeta repertoire, the TCR libraries were built with molecular barcoding that relied on unique molecular identifiers. TCRdb handled the public reads itself, with Q25 trimming in fastp and clone calling in MiXCR, and kept productive beta chains. Duplicate CDR3 protein sequences are folded into a single record with the most common DNA and genes. Across this sample there are 440,000 or so distinct CDR3 sequences, with 43% seen only once. 27% of the sample rests with the top ten. A note on this clonotype: The clone's antigen remains unknown. The record has no base qualities; no much larger clone is one base away.

This clonotype originated in a girl aged 2 to 10 with aplastic anemia, due to receive a stem cell transplant. The input for sequencing was PBMCs, taken before TCRalphabeta/CD19-depleted stem cell transplant. Recombination linked TRBV20-1 to TRBJ2-7, with a tentative D gene TRBD2 over 5 matching bases. The nucleotide sequence is TGCAGTGCTAGAGATTCGGGCGGGTACGAGCAGTACTTC. It is translated as CSARDSGGYEQYF.